This entry lists 15 T cell receptor beta chains sequenced from one sample in a study of beta chain features in type 1 diabetes. Sequencing targeted expressed TCRB transcripts, as all isolated RNA had been reverse transcribed. Profiling relied on immunoSEQ multiplex PCR, and the TCRdb table lists in-frame clones only, not all of them. This table holds fewer than 150,000 clones, about 7.1% found once. The sample consisted of central memory CD4+ T cells from blood. These receptors were obtained from a woman aged 25-40 years in good health.

This clone has ten or more counts. This chain uses TRBV4-2 with TRBJ2-7; 11 nucleotides agree with TRBD2. The CDR3 covers 19 residues. Looked up from germline, CDR1 is LGHNA and CDR2 is YNFKEQ. V was clipped by 1 base and J by 0 bases; unmatched bases: 11. CDR3 sequence: CASSQAWVTSGGSSYEQYF. In DNA form, the CDR3 reads TGTGCCAGCAGCCAAGCCTGGGTCACTAGCGGGGGAAGCTCCTACGAGCAGTACTTC.

This chain connects TRBV6-1 to TRBJ2-1; a possible D gene is TRBD1 (6 bases). This CDR3 region has 12 residues. Per the germline V gene, CDR1 is MNHNS and CDR2 is SASEGT. The V and J ends lost 10 bases and 10 bases respectively, with 17 bases between them. CDR3 DNA: TGTGCCATCAGCACAGGGTCGGAGGAGCAGTTCTTC. It translates to CAISTGSEEQFF.

V gene TRBV18 combines with J gene TRBJ1-1, with a weak D call TRBD1 (6 bases). In germline, CDR1 is KGHSH, CDR2 LQKENI. Between the trimmed V and J ends, which lost 2 bases and 4 bases, there was a span of 11 bases. The CDR3 spans 14 residues. CDR3 DNA: TGTGCCAGCTCACCAGGAAGGGGGGGCACTGAAGCTTTCTTT. The encoded protein is CASSPGRGGTEAFF. Filled out from reference TRBV18 and TRBJ1-1, the complete variable domain reads NAGVMQNPRHLVRRRGQEARLRCSPMKGHSHVYWYRQLPEEGLKFMVYLQKENIIDESGMPKERFSAEFPKEGPSILRIQQVVRGDSAAYFCASSPGRGGTEAFFGQGTRLTVV.

The V and J genes are TRBV4-3 and TRBJ1-4; 8 bases align to TRBD1. J lost 4 bases, V lost 0 bases, and 7 bases had no gene match. The CDR3 totals 17 residues. The germline V gene encodes CDR1 LGHNA and CDR2 YSLEER. This chain's CDR3 is CASSQDLTGQGNEKLFF. The CDR3 nucleotides are TGCGCCAGCAGCCAAGATCTGACCGGACAGGGTAATGAAAAACTGTTTTTT.

The chain couples TRBV7-3 to TRBJ2-2; TRBD2 matches 8 bases. The trim removed 4 bases at V and 5 bases at J, leaving 3 bases unmatched. This CDR3 is 14 amino acids long. CDR1 and CDR2 (germline): SGHTA, FQGTGA. The CDR3 bases are TGTGCCAGCAGCTCTTTAGCGGGAACCGGGGAGCTGTTTTTT. Amino acids: CASSSLAGTGELFF.

This clone appeared many times. The rearrangement uses TRBV29-1 and TRBJ2-3, with TRBD2 matching over 7 bases. The CDR3 is 14 amino acids. CDR1 is SQVTM and CDR2 is ANQGSEA in the germline V gene. V was pared by 3 bases and J by 1 base, with 4 bases of the junction left unmatched. In DNA, the CDR3 is TGCAGCGTTGAGGCGGGAGAGGGCACAGATACGCAGTATTTT. Amino acid sequence: CSVEAGEGTDTQYF.

This clone was found a few times. This chain joins TRBV7-3 and TRBJ2-1, with TRBD2 identical over 8 bases. The germline gives CDR1 SGHTA, CDR2 FQGTGA. V trimming: 5 bases; J trimming: 12 bases; junction bases outside the gene matches: 6. The CDR3 has 12 residues. CDR3 in DNA: TGTGCCAGCAGCGTAATAGCGGGAATGCAGTTCTTC. Translation: CASSVIAGMQFF. Complete variable domain (other parts from reference TRBV7-3 and TRBJ2-1): GAGVSQTPSNKVTEKGKYVELRCDPISGHTALYWYRQSLGQGPEFLIYFQGTGAADDSGLPNDRFFAVRPEGSVSTLKIQRTERGDSAVYLCASSVIAGMQFFGPGTRLTVL.

A few counts support this clone. This chain links TRBV30 with TRBJ2-3, with D possibly being TRBD2 (6 bases). CDR1 and CDR2 (germline): GTSNPN, SVGIG (reference sequence). V was cut by 2 bases and J by 0 bases, with 12 bases left in between. The CDR3 extends over 15 amino acids. CDR3 DNA: TGTGCCTGGAGTACGGACTACACTAGCACAGATACGCAGTATTTT. Its protein product is CAWSTDYTSTDTQYF.

This clone appeared once. The junction departs from germline at one end; a sequencing error may be responsible. The rearrangement joins TRBV7-9 to TRBJ2-7; a possible D gene is TRBD2 (5 bases). Germline CDR1 SEHNR, CDR2 FQNEAQ (reference sequence). The CDR3 spans 12 residues. CDR3 residues: CASSQIEGEQHF. As DNA, the CDR3 is TGTGCCAGCAGCCAGATAGAGGGCGAGCAGCACTTC.

This clone was observed a handful of times. The chain recombines TRBV18 with TRBJ2-7; D not certain. Between the trimmed V and J ends, which lost 0 bases and 6 bases, there was a span of 15 bases. Per germline, CDR1 KGHSH and CDR2 LQKENI. The CDR3 spans 15 residues. The CDR3 DNA follows: TGTGCCAGCTCACCACCGTCCGAGCCCTCTTCCGAGCAGTACTTC. Translating gives CASSPPSEPSSEQYF.

The table lists this clone with a few counts. This rearrangement joins TRBV25-1 to TRBJ2-7; D not certain. Germline loops: CDR1 MGHDK, CDR2 SYGVNS. This CDR3 has 11 amino acids. V was trimmed by 5 bases and J by 6 bases, leaving 8 bases between them. CDR3 region: CASSRGFEQYF. In nucleotides, the CDR3 is TGTGCCAGCAGTCGAGGTTTCGAGCAGTACTTC.

This clone was detected a few times. The J gene is TRBJ2-5, the V gene TRBV5-1, with 12 bases fitting TRBD2. V dropped 0 bases and J dropped 4; count of bases not matched to a gene: 10. The CDR3 totals 18 residues. Germline V lookup: CDR1 SGHRS, CDR2 YFSETQ. CDR3 loop: CASSLEASGRAGGETQYF. CDR3 DNA: TGCGCCAGCAGCTTGGAGGCTAGCGGGAGGGCCGGGGGAGAGACCCAGTACTTC.

This sequence joins TRBV30 and TRBJ2-1; the D gene is possibly TRBD1 (5 bases). From germline, CDR1 is GTSNPN and CDR2 SVGIG (reference sequence). The CDR3 totals 13 residues. Trimming stripped 3 bases from V and 7 bases from J, with 13 bases between. The CDR3 DNA sequence: TGTGCCTGGAGACGACAGCCCCTGAATGAGCAGTTCTTC. Encoded protein: CAWRRQPLNEQFF.

The chain combines TRBV6-1 with TRBJ2-3; tentatively, D is TRBD2 (6 bases). Germline CDR1 MNHNS, CDR2 SASEGT. V was shortened by 4 bases and J by 7 bases, with 18 bases between the two germline ends. The CDR3 runs to 15 residues. CDR3 loop: CASSGNYGGEYTQYF. CDR3 sequence (DNA): TGTGCCAGCAGTGGTAATTACGGGGGAGAGTATACGCAGTATTTT.

This chain links TRBV28 with TRBJ2-6; 7 bases align to TRBD2. This CDR3 has 18 amino acids. The junction had 13 bases not matched to a gene; V was cut back by 6 bases and J by 2 bases. Germline values: CDR1 MDHEN, CDR2 SYDVKM. This CDR3 reads CASRTPRAGRTGANVLTF. DNA for the CDR3: TGTGCCAGCAGGACCCCCCGAGCGGGAAGGACTGGGGCCAACGTCCTGACTTTC.